The 21 T cell receptor beta chains listed next were all sequenced from one sample in a study of Graves' ophthalmopathy and Graves' hyperthyroidism. RNA transcripts were the template, and TCR beta CDR3 regions were amplified from them. An opening RT-PCR round employed HTBI primers and preceded a second-round multiplex PCR. Each CDR3 protein is one row after TCRdb ran MiXCR on the multiplex PCR reads. The sample carries tens of thousands of distinct CDR3 sequences, roughly 47% recorded once. Material for sequencing was peripheral blood. The receptors here all came from an adult woman with Graves' ophthalmopathy.

This chain joins TRBV6-1 and TRBJ2-7; 8 bases are shared with TRBD1. CDR3 length: 13 residues. The germline CDR1 and CDR2 sequences are MNHNS and SASEGT. Losses at the gene ends were 7 bases for V and 3 bases for J; bases not matched to a gene: 5. CDR3 amino acids: CASTRQGSYEQYF. The CDR3 DNA reads as TGTGCCAGCACTCGACAGGGGAGCTACGAGCAGTACTTC.

V usage is TRBV24-1 and J usage is TRBJ2-7; 11 bases are shared with TRBD2. J was trimmed by 3 bases and V by 6 bases; bases with no gene match: 6. CDR3 length: 15 amino acids. Germline V gives CDR1 KGHDR, CDR2 SFDVKD. The CDR3 loop is CATSLPGTSGYEQYF. In DNA form, the CDR3 reads TGTGCCACCAGTCTCCCCGGGACTAGCGGCTACGAGCAGTACTTC.

Relative to its sample, this clonotype is medium-sized. The rearrangement links TRBV7-9 to TRBJ1-6; 9 nucleotides match TRBD1. The CDR3 sequence is 14 residues long. V was clipped by 4 bases and J by 7 bases; unmatched bases: 2. The germline gives CDR1 SEHNR, CDR2 FQNEAQ (reference sequence). CDR3 in DNA: TGTGCCAGCAGCTCGGGACAGGGAAATTCACCCCTCCACTTT. It codes for CASSSGQGNSPLHF.

The gene calls are TRBV29-1 and TRBJ1-4; D remains ambiguous. The CDR3 has 14 amino acids. Germline V gene data show CDR1 as SQVTM and CDR2 as ANQGSEA. The CDR3 region has the DNA TGCAGTGCCAGCAGGAGGACCGGTAATGAAAAACTGTTTTTT. It specifies CSASRRTGNEKLFF.

This clonotype was recorded at least ten times. The rearrangement links TRBV11-2 to TRBJ2-7, with D maybe TRBD1 (5 bases). V gave up 4 bases and J gave up 1 base, with 14 bases separating them. This CDR3 has 15 amino acids. Germline lookup yields CDR1 SGHAT and CDR2 FQNNGV. The CDR3 DNA is TGTGCCAGCAGCTCAGAGGACATCAAGTCCTACGAGCAGTACTTC. Translated: CASSSEDIKSYEQYF.

The chain is built from TRBV9 and TRBJ2-7; a weak D match, TRBD2 (7 bases). The germline gives CDR1 SGDLS, CDR2 YYNGEE. V was cut by 7 bases and J by 10 bases, with 15 bases left in between. The CDR3 spans 11 residues. CDR3 DNA sequence: TGTGCCAGCGAGGGGGAGGGCGGACAGTACTTC. Translating it yields CASEGEGGQYF.

This clonotype appeared many times. The chain joins TRBV6-6 to TRBJ2-1; 7 bases agree with TRBD2. This CDR3 has 15 residues. The germline gives CDR1 MNHNY, CDR2 SVGAGI (reference sequence). The V segment lost 5 bases and the J segment 0 bases; nucleotides outside the gene matches: 4. The CDR3 coding sequence is TGTGCCAGCAGTCCCACTAGCGACTCCTACAATGAGCAGTTCTTC. Amino acid sequence: CASSPTSDSYNEQFF.

The table lists this clonotype with a few counts. This rearrangement joins TRBV18 to TRBJ2-6; no reliable D call. CDR1 and CDR2 from the germline V gene are KGHSH and LQKENI. Trimming left V 3 bases short and J 2 bases short, with 8 bases between. The CDR3 runs 15 residues. This CDR3 reads CASSPPLAGANVLTF. The CDR3 DNA follows: TGTGCCAGCTCACCTCCCCTGGCTGGGGCCAACGTCCTGACTTTC.

The chain links TRBV10-3 to TRBJ2-1; 10 bases match TRBD2. The CDR3 contains 16 residues. Germline CDR1 reads ENHRY; CDR2 reads SYGVKD. The CDR3 reads CANETTRGGLANEQFF. The CDR3 DNA reads as TGTGCTAACGAGACGACGCGGGGGGGACTAGCGAATGAGCAGTTCTTC.

This clonotype has at least ten counts. The chain is built from TRBV19 and TRBJ1-2; tentative D call: TRBD1 (6 bases). V dropped 6 bases and J dropped 2 bases, with 13 bases sitting between them. The CDR3 extends over 14 amino acids. Germline V gene data show CDR1 as LNHDA and CDR2 as SQIVND (reference sequence). The CDR3 coding sequence is TGTGCCAGTAGCCGAGCGGACAGCAACTATGGCTACACCTTC. It codes for CASSRADSNYGYTF.

The V call is TRBV20-1, the J call TRBJ2-5; 9 bases match TRBD2. The germline V gene encodes CDR1 DFQATT and CDR2 SNEGSKA (reference sequence). J lost 1 base, V lost 1 base, and 13 bases had no gene match. This CDR3 has 18 residues. CDR3 protein: CSARGGGGAGGLQETQYF. The DNA of the CDR3 is TGCAGTGCTAGAGGCGGTGGTGGAGCGGGGGGACTCCAAGAGACCCAGTACTTC.

CDR3 residues: CAISAGDTGSNQPQHF. DNA for the CDR3: TGTGCCATCAGTGCGGGAGATACTGGTAGCAATCAGCCCCAGCATTTT. J is TRBJ1-5 and V is TRBV10-3, with D unclear. CDR1 is ENHRY, CDR2 SYGVKD, per germline. CDR3 length: 16 amino acids. V lost 4 bases to trimming and J lost 0 bases, with 13 bases between them.

The chain is built from TRBV5-1 and TRBJ2-7, with 10 positions matching TRBD1. The trim removed 2 bases at V and 7 bases at J, leaving 6 bases unmatched. The CDR3 spans 14 residues. Germline CDR1 SGHRS, CDR2 YFSETQ. The CDR3 spells CASSLRQGAGEQYF. CDR3 in DNA: TGCGCCAGCAGCTTACGACAGGGGGCCGGGGAGCAGTACTTC. Combining the CDR3 with reference TRBV5-1 and TRBJ2-7 gives the whole variable domain KAGVTQTPRYLIKTRGQQVTLSCSPISGHRSVSWYQQTPGQGLQFLFEYFSETQRNKGNFPGRFSGRQFSNSRSEMNVSTLELGDSALYLCASSLRQGAGEQYFGPGTRLTVT.

The chain recombines TRBV5-1 with TRBJ2-1, with 8 bases identical to TRBD1. The V segment lost 6 bases and the J segment 8 bases; nucleotides outside the gene matches: 10. The CDR3 loop spans 14 amino acids. Germline assignment: CDR1 SGHRS and CDR2 YFSETQ. CDR3 amino acids: CASIAGQGGHEQFF. The CDR3 nucleotides are TGCGCCAGCATTGCAGGACAGGGAGGTCATGAGCAGTTCTTC.

This clonotype came up a few times. This chain connects TRBV7-6 to TRBJ1-1; 7 bases are a match to TRBD1. The germline gives CDR1 SGHVS, CDR2 FNYEAQ. V trimming: 6 bases; J trimming: 5 bases; junction bases outside the gene matches: 18. The CDR3 has 17 residues. CDR3 in amino acids: CASSHSGAAGGETEAFF. DNA of the CDR3: TGTGCCAGCAGTCATTCCGGAGCGGCAGGGGGAGAGACTGAAGCTTTCTTT.

This clonotype was observed many times. The V gene is TRBV5-6, the J gene TRBJ2-3; D ambiguous. Per the germline V gene, CDR1 is SGHDT and CDR2 is YYEEEE. The V gene lost 3 bases and the J gene lost 2 bases, with 13 bases spanning the gap. The length of the CDR3 is 15 residues. CDR3 sequence (DNA): TGTGCCAGCAGCTGGAGCTCAGAAAACACAGATACGCAGTATTTT. Protein: CASSWSSENTDTQYF.

As concerns this clonotype: Germline and junction disagree at one end, which may indicate a read error. The chain has TRBV6-2 or TRBV6-3 and TRBJ2-3; D gene uncertain. Germline assignment: CDR1 MNHEY and CDR2 SVGEGT. This CDR3 contains 12 residues. The CDR3 coding sequence is TGTGCCAGCAGCCCTCCGGCGGATACGCGGTATTTT. Amino acid sequence: CASSPPADTRYF.

This clonotype was observed at least ten times. The genes are TRBV20-1 and TRBJ2-1; D not certain. This CDR3 is 12 amino acids long. V lost 3 bases and J 4 bases, leaving 7 bases between the germline ends. Germline V gene lookup returns CDR1 DFQATT and CDR2 SNEGSKA (reference sequence). For the CDR3, the DNA is TGCAGTGCTAGCCCCTTATACAATGAGCAGTTCTTC. Residues: CSASPLYNEQFF.

Sample share makes this clonotype medium-sized. This chain uses TRBV29-1 with TRBJ1-5; D is perhaps TRBD1 (6 bases). With 5 bases removed from V and 3 bases from J, the gap between germline ends came to 11 bases. Looked up from germline, CDR1 is SQVTM and CDR2 is ANQGSEA. The CDR3 consists of 13 residues. CDR3 protein: CSVWTDPNQPQHF. CDR3 bases: TGCAGCGTTTGGACAGACCCCAATCAGCCCCAGCATTTT.

This clonotype has a count of ten or more. The chain uses TRBV6-4 and TRBJ2-6; D not resolved. The V gene lost 2 bases and the J gene lost 0 bases, with 2 bases spanning the gap. Germline loops: CDR1 MRHNA, CDR2 SNTAGT. The CDR3 totals 14 residues. The CDR3 here is CASSDDSGANVLTF. The CDR3 DNA reads as TGTGCCAGCAGTGACGACTCTGGGGCCAACGTCCTGACTTTC.

This clonotype was seen more than once but under ten times. The rearrangement uses TRBV3-1 and TRBJ2-5; 9 bases line up with TRBD2. This CDR3 spans 14 amino acids. Germline V gives CDR1 LGHDT, CDR2 YNNKEL (reference sequence). V gave up 4 bases and J gave up 3 bases; unmatched junction bases: 3. The CDR3 here is CASSLPSGEETQYF. CDR3 sequence (DNA): TGTGCCAGCAGCCTTCCTAGCGGGGAAGAGACCCAGTACTTC.